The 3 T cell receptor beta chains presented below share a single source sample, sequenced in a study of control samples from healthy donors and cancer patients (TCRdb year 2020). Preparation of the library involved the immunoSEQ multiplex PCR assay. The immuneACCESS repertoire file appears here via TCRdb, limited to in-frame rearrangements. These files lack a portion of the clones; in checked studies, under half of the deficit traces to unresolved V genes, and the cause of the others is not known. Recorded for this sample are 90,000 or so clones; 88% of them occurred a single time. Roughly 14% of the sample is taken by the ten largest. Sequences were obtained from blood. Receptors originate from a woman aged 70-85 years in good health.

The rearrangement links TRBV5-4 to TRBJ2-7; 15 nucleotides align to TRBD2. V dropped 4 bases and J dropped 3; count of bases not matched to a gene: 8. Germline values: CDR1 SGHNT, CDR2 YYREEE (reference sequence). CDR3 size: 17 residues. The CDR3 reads CASSATGLAGGYYEQYF. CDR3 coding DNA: TGTGCCAGCAGCGCGACGGGACTAGCGGGGGGATACTACGAGCAGTACTTC.

CDR3 region: CASSSYEGAGTEAFF. CDR3 DNA: TGTGCCAGCAGTTCTTATGAGGGGGCGGGAACTGAAGCTTTCTTT. The chain employs TRBV7-8 and TRBJ1-1; TRBD1 matches at 7 bases. The CDR3 loop spans 15 amino acids. Germline values: CDR1 SGHVS, CDR2 FQNEAQ. V lost 6 bases to trimming and J lost 5 bases; unmatched junction nucleotides: 12.

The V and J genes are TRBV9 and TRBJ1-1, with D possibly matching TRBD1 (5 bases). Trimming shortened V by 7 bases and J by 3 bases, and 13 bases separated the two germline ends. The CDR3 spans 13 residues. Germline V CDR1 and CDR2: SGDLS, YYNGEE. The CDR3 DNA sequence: TGTGCCAGCGGCATCCGGGGGGACACTGAAGCTTTCTTT. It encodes CASGIRGDTEAFF.